This T cell receptor (beta chain) came from a study of cytomegalovirus exposure and HLA in healthy donors. Whole-study context: Early released data had about 85 million unique TCRs, all coming from HLA-typed donors.

Study-wide points: In a later analysis, productive TCRs from donors in an Asian-associated ancestry cluster reportedly carried fewer N-insertions than the cohort mean. An analysis done earlier found most TCR beta V segments productive about 90% or about 30% of the time. Most CMV-associated TCR beta chains were later found to appear HLA-restricted.

CDR1 and CDR2 from the germline V gene are LNHDA and SQIVND (reference sequence). V was cut by 3 bases and J by 2 bases, with 11 bases left in between. CDR3 length: 14 amino acids. As concerns this clone: No antigen is known for it.

In the PCR, 60 Vbeta and 13 Jbeta primers were used. Method: immunoSEQ multiplex PCR; TCRdb's copy keeps in-frame clones and lacks some. This sample has around 150,000 clones, with roughly 85% found just once. Sequenced sample: PBMCs. The receptor was derived from a woman aged 50 to 65 in good health and CMV-seropositive. The rearrangement joins TRBV19 to TRBJ2-7, with D possibly TRBD2 on 6 matching bases. CDR3 DNA: TGTGCCAGTAGTATCGGGAGCCAACCCTACGAGCAGTACTTC. Translation gives CASSIGSQPYEQYF.